A selection of T cell receptor beta chains follows, all from one sample in a study of T cell responses to AZD1222 COVID-19 vaccine. TCRdb keeps only in-frame clones here, not all; method: immunoSEQ multiplex PCR. The repertoire holds some 140,000 clones, with roughly 90% as singletons. The starting material was peripheral blood, obtained on day 0 of AZD1222 vaccination. The source of these receptors is an adult in good health. The CDR3 runs from the conserved cysteine through the conserved F or W. The D gene is left open where the match is weak. Some rows mark clone size as missing; the rest say once, few, many or name a class of expanded clone.

size	V	D	J	DNA	CDR3
-	TRBV2	-	TRBJ2-3	TGTGCCAGCGCCCCCGAGGGGGGGCAGTATTTT	CASAPEGGQYF
-	TRBV2	TRBD2	TRBJ2-2	TGTGCCAGCAGCCACTCTCTAGCGGGGTATAAGGACACCGGGGAGCTGTTTTTT	CASSHSLAGYKDTGELFF
-	TRBV7-2	TRBD1	TRBJ2-7	TGTGCCAGCAGCATCCGGGACAGGGGTGAGCAGTACTTC	CASSIRDRGEQYF
-	TRBV6-6	TRBD1	TRBJ1-2	TGTGCCAGCAGTCCCCCGGGACAGGGGGCTATTATCTATGGCTACACCTTC	CASSPPGQGAIIYGYTF
-	TRBV5-1	TRBD2	TRBJ2-7	TGCGCCAGCAGCTGGCATAGAGTAGCGGGTGACTCCTACGAGCAGTACTTC	CASSWHRVAGDSYEQYF
-	TRBV5-1	-	TRBJ1-1	TGCGCCAGCAGCTTGGCCCAGGGCGGAAGTACTGAAGCTTTCTTT	CASSLAQGGSTEAFF
-	TRBV6-2/TRBV6-3	TRBD2	TRBJ2-5	TGTGCCAGCAGCCAGGGGCTAGCGGGGGGGTCCCAAGAGACCCAGTACTTC	CASSQGLAGGSQETQYF
-	TRBV28	TRBD1	TRBJ1-1	TGTGCCAGCAGTCCCCGAAGGACAGGGATAACTGAAGCTTTCTTT	CASSPRRTGITEAFF
-	TRBV7-2	TRBD1	TRBJ2-7	TGTGCCAGCAGCTCGGACAGGGGGAGAGAGGAGCAGTACTTC	CASSSDRGREEQYF
-	TRBV7-9	-	TRBJ1-1	TGTGCCAGCGGGCGCGGGGGCACTGAAGCTTTCTTT	CASGRGGTEAFF
-	TRBV6-5	TRBD1	TRBJ1-4	TGTGCCAGCAGTTACGGGACAGGGGGTGAAAAACTGTTTTTT	CASSYGTGGEKLFF
-	TRBV5-1	-	TRBJ1-4	TGCGCCAGCAGCTTCCAGGGCCCTAATGAAAAACTGTTTTTT	CASSFQGPNEKLFF
-	TRBV5-1	-	TRBJ1-2	TGCGCCAGCAGCTTGGACAGAAGCAGCTATGGCTACACCTTC	CASSLDRSSYGYTF
-	TRBV11-2	-	TRBJ1-6	TGTGCCAGCAGCTTAGAATATTCACCCCTCCACTTT	CASSLEYSPLHF
-	TRBV5-1	-	TRBJ1-1	TGCGCCAGCAGTACCGGAACGGCACCGAACACTGAAGCTTTCTTT	CASSTGTAPNTEAFF
-	TRBV2	-	TRBJ1-2	TGTGCCAGCAGACGCCTGGACTCGGACTATGGCTACACCTTC	CASRRLDSDYGYTF
-	TRBV7-6	TRBD1	TRBJ1-1	TGTGCCAGCAGCTTAGCGGGGACAGACACTGAAGCTTTCTTT	CASSLAGTDTEAFF
-	TRBV11-2	-	TRBJ1-2	TGTGCCAGCAGCCCGCGGACGGACCTCTATGGCTACACCTTC	CASSPRTDLYGYTF
-	TRBV20-1	-	TRBJ1-2	TGCAGTGCTAGTCGCAGGGCCCCCTATGGCTACACCTTC	CSASRRAPYGYTF
-	TRBV10-3	-	TRBJ1-4	TGTGCCATCAGTGAGTCGAGGGGGGGCCTTAATGAAAAACTGTTTTTT	CAISESRGGLNEKLFF
-	TRBV19	TRBD1	TRBJ1-2	TGTGCCAGTAGTATCGATGGACAGGGGGCTAACTATGGCTACACCTTC	CASSIDGQGANYGYTF
-	TRBV18	TRBD1	TRBJ1-5	TGTGCCAGCTCACTGGGACAGGGTACAAATCAGCCCCAGCATTTT	CASSLGQGTNQPQHF
-	TRBV7-2	TRBD2	TRBJ2-7	TGTGCCAGCAGCCCCCGGGGGGTCTGGACTAGGGGTACCTACGAGCAGTACTTC	CASSPRGVWTRGTYEQYF
-	TRBV29-1	-	TRBJ1-1	TGCAGCGCCGGAGTCACTGAAGCTTTCTTT	CSAGVTEAFF
-	TRBV7-2	-	TRBJ1-5	TGTGCCAGCAGCTTAGTGGGGGGGTATAGCAATCAGCCCCAGCATTTT	CASSLVGGYSNQPQHF
-	TRBV12-3/TRBV12-4	-	TRBJ2-7	TGTGCCAGCAGTTATGGGGCTACGCAGTACTTC	CASSYGATQYF
once	TRBV19	-	TRBJ1-2	TGTGCCAGTACTCCCTCATCGACGAAACGTCTCTATGGCTACACCTTC	CASTPSSTKRLYGYTF
-	TRBV5-6	-	TRBJ1-4	TGTGCCAGCAGCTTGGGTCATCGGGGCGACTATGAAAAACTGTTTTTT	CASSLGHRGDYEKLFF
-	TRBV4-1	-	TRBJ1-5	TGCGCCAGCAGCCAAGCTGGATCGGTTTATAGCAATCAGCCCCAGCATTTT	CASSQAGSVYSNQPQHF
-	TRBV7-2	-	TRBJ1-3	TGTGCCAGCAGCTCCATCGGTCGGGACCGCAGAAACACCATATATTTT	CASSSIGRDRRNTIYF
-	TRBV12-3/TRBV12-4	-	TRBJ2-3	TGTGCCAGCTCGGACAGAAACACAGATACGCAGTATTTT	CASSDRNTDTQYF
-	TRBV3-1/TRBV3-2	TRBD1	TRBJ1-3	TGTGCCAGCAGCCCGGCAGGGGGCTCAGGCACTGGAAACACCATATATTTT	CASSPAGGSGTGNTIYF
few	TRBV14	TRBD2	TRBJ2-7	TGTGCCAGCAGCCGACTAGCGGGAGCCACCGAGCTTTACGAGCAGTACTTC	CASSRLAGATELYEQYF
-	TRBV28	TRBD1	TRBJ1-6	TGTGCCAGCAGCCGGACAGGGCTCTCCTATAATTCACCCCTCCACTTT	CASSRTGLSYNSPLHF
-	TRBV9	-	TRBJ1-2	TGTGCCAGCAGCGCGATTTATGGCTACACCTTC	CASSAIYGYTF
-	TRBV5-4	-	TRBJ2-1	TGTGCCAGCAGCTTGAAGAATCCCTACAATGAGCAGTTCTTC	CASSLKNPYNEQFF
-	TRBV2	-	TRBJ1-1	TGTGCCAGCAGAGGACAGAGTTTGAACACTGAAGCTTTCTTT	CASRGQSLNTEAFF
-	TRBV5-1	-	TRBJ1-4	TGCGCCAGCAGCTTGGGTTCCCGGAATGAAAAACTGTTTTTT	CASSLGSRNEKLFF
-	TRBV28	-	TRBJ1-2	TGTGCCAGCAGTTTATTTGGGGATGGCTACACCTTC	CASSLFGDGYTF
-	TRBV4-2	-	TRBJ1-6	TGTGCCAGCAGCCAAGATTCTCAGGGTTTGAGTAATTCACCCCTCCACTTT	CASSQDSQGLSNSPLHF
-	TRBV7-2	-	TRBJ2-7	TGTGCCAGCAGCCCCGGGACGGAATCCTACGAGCAGTACTTC	CASSPGTESYEQYF